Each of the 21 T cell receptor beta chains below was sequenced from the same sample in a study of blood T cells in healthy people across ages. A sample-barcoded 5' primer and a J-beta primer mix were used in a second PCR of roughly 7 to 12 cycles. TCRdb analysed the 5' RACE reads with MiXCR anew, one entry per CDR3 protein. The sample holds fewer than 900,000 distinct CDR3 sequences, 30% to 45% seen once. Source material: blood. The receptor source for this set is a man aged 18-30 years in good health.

DNA of the CDR3: TGTGCCAGCAGCCGAGGTGACAGGTACTACGAGCAGTACTTC. Its translation is CASSRGDRYYEQYF. The genes are TRBV14 and TRBJ2-7; weak D call: TRBD1 (6 bases). Between the trimmed V and J ends, which lost 4 bases and 3 bases, there was a span of 13 bases. The length of the CDR3 is 14 residues. Per germline, CDR1 SGHDN and CDR2 FVKESK.

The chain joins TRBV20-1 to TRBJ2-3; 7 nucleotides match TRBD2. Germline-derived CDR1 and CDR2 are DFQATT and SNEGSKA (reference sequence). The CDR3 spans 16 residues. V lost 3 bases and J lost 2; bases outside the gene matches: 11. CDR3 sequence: CSASSLGGEDTDTQYF. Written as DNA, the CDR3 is TGCAGTGCTAGTAGTCTTGGGGGGGAGGACACAGATACGCAGTATTTT.

The CDR3 DNA reads TGCAGTGCTAGAGAGGGACACGCGAACACTGAAGCTTTCTTT. Protein product: CSAREGHANTEAFF. The V call is TRBV20-1, the J call TRBJ1-1; a weak D match, TRBD1 (6 bases). Germline values: CDR1 DFQATT, CDR2 SNEGSKA (reference sequence). This CDR3 has 14 amino acids. Trimming cost V 0 bases and J 1 base, with 9 bases left between them.

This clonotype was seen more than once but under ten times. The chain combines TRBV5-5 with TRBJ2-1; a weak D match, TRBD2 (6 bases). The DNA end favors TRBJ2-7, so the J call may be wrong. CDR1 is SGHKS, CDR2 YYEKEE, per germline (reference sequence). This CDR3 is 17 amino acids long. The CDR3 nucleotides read TGTGCCAGCAACTCACTCGGGACTTTCACTACCTACAATGAGCAGTACTTC. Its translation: CASNSLGTFTTYNEQYF.

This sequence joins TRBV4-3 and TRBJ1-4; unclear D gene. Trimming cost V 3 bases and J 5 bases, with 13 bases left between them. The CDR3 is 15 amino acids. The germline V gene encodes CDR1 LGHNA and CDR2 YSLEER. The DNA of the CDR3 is TGCGCCAGCAGCCAGTCGACTGAATCGAATGAAAAACTGTTTTTT. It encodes CASSQSTESNEKLFF.

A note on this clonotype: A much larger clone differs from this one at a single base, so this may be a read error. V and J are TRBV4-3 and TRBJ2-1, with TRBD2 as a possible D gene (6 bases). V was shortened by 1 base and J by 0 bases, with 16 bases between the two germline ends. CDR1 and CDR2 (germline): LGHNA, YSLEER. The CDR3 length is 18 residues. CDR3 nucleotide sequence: TGCGCCAGCAGCCAAGTTGATGGGACTTTAAGCTCCTACAATGAGCAGTTCTTC. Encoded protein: CASSQVDGTLSSYNEQFF.

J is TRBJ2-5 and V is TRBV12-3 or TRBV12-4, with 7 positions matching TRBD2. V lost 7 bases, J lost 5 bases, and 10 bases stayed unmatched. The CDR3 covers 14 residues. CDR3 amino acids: CASTHKASGETQYF. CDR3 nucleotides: TGTGCCAGCACACACAAGGCTAGCGGCGAGACCCAGTACTTC.

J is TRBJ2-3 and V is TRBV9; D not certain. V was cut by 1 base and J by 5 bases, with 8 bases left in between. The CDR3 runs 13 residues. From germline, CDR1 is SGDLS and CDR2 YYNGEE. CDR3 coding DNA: TGTGCCAGCAGCGTACCTGCGGAAGATACGCAGTATTTT. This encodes CASSVPAEDTQYF.

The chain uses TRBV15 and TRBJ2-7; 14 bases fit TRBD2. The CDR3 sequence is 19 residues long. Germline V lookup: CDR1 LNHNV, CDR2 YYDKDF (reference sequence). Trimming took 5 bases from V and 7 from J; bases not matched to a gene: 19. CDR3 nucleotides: TGTGCCACCAGCGGCCCGGGACTAGCGGGGGCTCGCTCCTACAATGAGCAGTACTTC. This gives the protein CATSGPGLAGARSYNEQYF.

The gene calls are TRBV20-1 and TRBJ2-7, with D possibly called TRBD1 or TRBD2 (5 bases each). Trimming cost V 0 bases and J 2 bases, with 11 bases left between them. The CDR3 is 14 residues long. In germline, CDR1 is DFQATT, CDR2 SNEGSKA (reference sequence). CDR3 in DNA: TGCAGTGCTAGAGATCAGTGGGACCCCTACGAGCAGTACTTC. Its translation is CSARDQWDPYEQYF.

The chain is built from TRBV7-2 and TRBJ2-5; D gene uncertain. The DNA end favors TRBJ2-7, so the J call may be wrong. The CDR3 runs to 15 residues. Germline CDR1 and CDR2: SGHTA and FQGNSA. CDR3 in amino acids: CASSLSRDLYYEQYF. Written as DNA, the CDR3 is TGTGCCAGCAGCTTATCCCGCGACCTGTACTACGAGCAGTACTTC.

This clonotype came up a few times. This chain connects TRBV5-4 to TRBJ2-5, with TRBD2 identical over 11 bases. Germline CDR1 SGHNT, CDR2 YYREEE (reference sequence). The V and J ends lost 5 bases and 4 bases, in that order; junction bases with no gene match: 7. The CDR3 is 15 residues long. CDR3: CASSMTSGATETQYF. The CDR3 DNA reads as TGTGCCAGCAGTATGACTAGCGGGGCGACAGAGACCCAGTACTTC.

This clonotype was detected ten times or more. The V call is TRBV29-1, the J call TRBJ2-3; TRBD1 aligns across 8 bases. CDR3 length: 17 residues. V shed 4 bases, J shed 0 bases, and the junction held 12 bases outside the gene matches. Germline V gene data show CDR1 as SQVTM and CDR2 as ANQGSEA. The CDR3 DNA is TGCAGCGTTGCCGGGACAGGCATGCTATCTAGCACAGATACGCAGTATTTT. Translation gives CSVAGTGMLSSTDTQYF.

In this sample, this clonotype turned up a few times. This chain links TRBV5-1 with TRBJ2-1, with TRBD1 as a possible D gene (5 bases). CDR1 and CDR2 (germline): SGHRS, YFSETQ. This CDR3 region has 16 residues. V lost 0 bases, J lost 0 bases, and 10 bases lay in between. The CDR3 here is CASSLEGRGSYNEQFF. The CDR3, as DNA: TGCGCCAGCAGCTTGGAGGGGCGCGGCTCCTACAATGAGCAGTTCTTC.

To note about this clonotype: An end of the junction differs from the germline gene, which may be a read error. The CDR3 sequence is CSVSDPTGADAQYF. The DNA of the CDR3 is TGCAGCGTTTCCGACCCTACGGGGGCAGATGCGCAGTATTTT. The gene calls are TRBV29-1 and TRBJ2-3, with D perhaps being TRBD1 or TRBD2 (6 bases each). CDR3 length: 14 residues. CDR1 and CDR2 from the germline V gene are SQVTM and ANQGSEA.

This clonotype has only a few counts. CDR3 loop: CASIRGQSSYNEQFF. Here the CDR3 DNA reads TGTGCCAGCATTCGGGGTCAGAGCTCCTACAATGAGCAGTTCTTC. This rearrangement joins TRBV6-6 to TRBJ2-1; possibly TRBD2 for D (5 bases). The CDR3 spans 15 residues. V lost 7 bases and J 0 bases, leaving 13 bases between the germline ends. CDR1 is MNHNY, CDR2 SVGAGI, per germline (reference sequence).

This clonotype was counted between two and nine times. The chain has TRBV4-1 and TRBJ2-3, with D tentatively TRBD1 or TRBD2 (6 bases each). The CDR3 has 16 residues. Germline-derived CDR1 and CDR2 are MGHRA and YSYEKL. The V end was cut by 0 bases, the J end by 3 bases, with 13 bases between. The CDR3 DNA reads TGCGCCAGCAGCCAAGATCCGGGGGCTTGGACAGATACGCAGTATTTT. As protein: CASSQDPGAWTDTQYF.

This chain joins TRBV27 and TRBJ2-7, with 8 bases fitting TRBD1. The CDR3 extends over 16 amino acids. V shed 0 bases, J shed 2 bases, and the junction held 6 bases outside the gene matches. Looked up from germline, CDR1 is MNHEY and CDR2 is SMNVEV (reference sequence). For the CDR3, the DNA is TGTGCCAGCAGTTTATCGGCAGGGGGCATCCCCTACGAGCAGTACTTC. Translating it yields CASSLSAGGIPYEQYF.

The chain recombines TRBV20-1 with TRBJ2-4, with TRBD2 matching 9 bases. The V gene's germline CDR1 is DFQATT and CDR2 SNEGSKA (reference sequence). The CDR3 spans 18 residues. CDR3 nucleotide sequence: TGCAGCGGGCCCGAGCATAATAGCGGGGGTTCAGCCAAAAACATTCAGTACTTC. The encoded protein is CSGPEHNSGGSAKNIQYF.

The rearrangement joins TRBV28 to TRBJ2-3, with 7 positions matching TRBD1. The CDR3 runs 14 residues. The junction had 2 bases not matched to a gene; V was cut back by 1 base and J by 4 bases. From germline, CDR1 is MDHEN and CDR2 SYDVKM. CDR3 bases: TGTGCCAGCAGTTTATCTCAGGGGGCAGATACGCAGTATTTT. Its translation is CASSLSQGADTQYF.

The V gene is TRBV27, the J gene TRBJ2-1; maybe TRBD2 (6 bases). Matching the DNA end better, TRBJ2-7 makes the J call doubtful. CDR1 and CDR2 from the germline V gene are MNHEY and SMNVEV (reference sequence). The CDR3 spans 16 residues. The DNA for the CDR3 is TGTGCCAGCAGCTTCTTAGCGGCGAGCTCCTACAATGAGCAGTACTTC. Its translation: CASSFLAASSYNEQYF.